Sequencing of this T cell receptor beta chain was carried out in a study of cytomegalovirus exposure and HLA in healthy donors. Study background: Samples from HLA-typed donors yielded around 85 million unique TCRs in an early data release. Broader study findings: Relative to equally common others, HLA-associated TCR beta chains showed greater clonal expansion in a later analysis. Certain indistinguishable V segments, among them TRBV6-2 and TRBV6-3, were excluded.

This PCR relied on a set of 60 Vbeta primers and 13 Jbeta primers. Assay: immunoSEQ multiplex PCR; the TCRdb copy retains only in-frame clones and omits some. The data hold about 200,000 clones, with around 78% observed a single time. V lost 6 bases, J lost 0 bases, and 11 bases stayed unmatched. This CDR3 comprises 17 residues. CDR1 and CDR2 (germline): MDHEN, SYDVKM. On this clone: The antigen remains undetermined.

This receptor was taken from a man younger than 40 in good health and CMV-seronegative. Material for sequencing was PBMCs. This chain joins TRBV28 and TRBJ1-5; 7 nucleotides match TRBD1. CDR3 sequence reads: CASRRRDSGYSNQPQHF. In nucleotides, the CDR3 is TGTGCCAGCAGGCGCCGGGACAGCGGTTATAGCAATCAGCCCCAGCATTTT.